Following are 12 T cell receptor beta chains from one sample sequenced in a study of shared clonotypes between healthy human individuals. Libraries were prepared by immunoSEQ multiplex PCR; TCRdb keeps only in-frame clonotypes and omits some of them. The repertoire consists of about 2.3 million clones, with around 92% occurring once and the leading ten covering approximately 0.4%. Specimen: naive CD4+ T cells from PBMCs. The subset was: CD45RA+ positively selected. These receptors came from a man between 18 and 29 years old in good health. Some clones in this sample may be carry-over from other donors' samples.

The rearrangement uses TRBV28 and TRBJ1-4; D not resolved. CDR1 is MDHEN and CDR2 is SYDVKM in the germline V gene. Trimming took 6 bases from V and 10 from J, leaving 12 bases between them. This CDR3 is 12 amino acids long. In nucleotides, the CDR3 is TGTGCCAGCAGGTCGGGAGACGCAAAACTGTTTTTT. It is translated as CASRSGDAKLFF.

This chain uses TRBV4-1 with TRBJ2-7; no firm D call. Germline values: CDR1 MGHRA, CDR2 YSYEKL. V was pared by 0 bases and J by 4 bases, with 16 bases between. This CDR3 comprises 16 residues. CDR3 amino acids: CASSQDRARSGYEQYF. DNA for the CDR3: TGCGCCAGCAGCCAAGATAGGGCTAGATCGGGTTACGAGCAGTACTTC.

V and J are TRBV10-3 and TRBJ2-1; 9 nucleotides line up with TRBD1. The CDR3 has 13 amino acids. Germline CDR1 reads ENHRY; CDR2 reads SYGVKD. Germline trimming cut 6 bases from V and 9 bases from J; bases unmatched to any gene: 6. This chain's CDR3 is CAIRGQGTGEQFF. CDR3 sequence (DNA): TGTGCCATCAGAGGACAGGGGACGGGTGAGCAGTTCTTC.

Remarks on this clone: This sample also contains other DNA sequences that code for the same CDR3. The chain is built from TRBV7-2 and TRBJ1-2; no firm D call. The CDR3 contains 14 residues. The germline gives CDR1 SGHTA, CDR2 FQGNSA. Trimming stripped 2 bases from V and 2 bases from J, with 9 bases between. CDR3 amino acids: CASSLIGSNYGYTF. The DNA of the CDR3 is TGTGCCAGCAGCTTAATAGGTTCGAACTATGGCTACACCTTC.

This clone occurred once. The V gene is TRBV4-2, the J gene TRBJ2-1; 8 nucleotides match TRBD2. The CDR3 contains 19 residues. Germline V gene lookup returns CDR1 LGHNA and CDR2 YNFKEQ. V dropped 0 bases and J dropped 2; count of bases not matched to a gene: 12. CDR3 nucleotide sequence: TGTGCCAGCAGCCAAGACCCGATTCGACTAGCGTCCCCCTACAATGAGCAGTTCTTC. It translates to CASSQDPIRLASPYNEQFF.

This rearrangement joins TRBV5-1 to TRBJ2-1, with 8 bases matching TRBD2. The germline V gene encodes CDR1 SGHRS and CDR2 YFSETQ. Losses at the gene ends were 4 bases for V and 4 bases for J; bases not matched to a gene: 10. This CDR3 spans 16 amino acids. The CDR3 region is CASSRRGLDLYNEQFF. The CDR3 DNA sequence: TGCGCCAGCAGCCGAAGGGGACTAGACCTGTACAATGAGCAGTTCTTC.

The V gene is TRBV7-2, the J gene TRBJ1-5; 9 positions agree with TRBD1. Per the germline V gene, CDR1 is SGHTA and CDR2 is FQGNSA. V shed 4 bases, J shed 5 bases, and the junction held 3 bases outside the gene matches. CDR3 length equals 14 residues. The CDR3 nucleotides are TGTGCCAGCAGCTCCCGGGACAGGGATCAGCCCCAGCATTTT. This gives the protein CASSSRDRDQPQHF.

The chain uses TRBV28 and TRBJ2-5; TRBD2 agrees at 13 bases. J gave up 4 bases and V 4 bases, and 6 bases lay outside the gene matches. Per the germline V gene, CDR1 is MDHEN and CDR2 is SYDVKM. CDR3 length: 16 residues. CDR3 DNA sequence: TGTGCCAGCAGTTCCCCTTGGACTAGCGGGAGAGAGACCCAGTACTTC. This codes for CASSSPWTSGRETQYF.

V and J are TRBV7-9 and TRBJ2-1; TRBD2 matches 7 bases. Per the germline V gene, CDR1 is SEHNR and CDR2 is FQNEAQ (reference sequence). The CDR3 runs 17 residues. The junction had 7 bases not matched to a gene; V was cut back by 2 bases and J by 0 bases. CDR3 residues: CASSLFGGGVSYNEQFF. DNA of the CDR3: TGTGCCAGCAGCTTATTTGGGGGAGGGGTCTCCTACAATGAGCAGTTCTTC.

The chain is built from TRBV2 and TRBJ2-1; no clear D gene. CDR1 SNHLY and CDR2 FYNNEI come from the germline V gene. This CDR3 comprises 12 residues. The germline V and J ends were trimmed by 7 bases and 8 bases, with 12 bases remaining between them. For the CDR3, the DNA is TGTGCCAGCAAGAACTATCGGTATGAGCAGTTCTTC. This translates into CASKNYRYEQFF.

The chain is built from TRBV7-2 and TRBJ2-1; 8 nucleotides line up with TRBD1. With 5 bases clipped from V and 3 bases from J, the junction kept 9 bases outside the gene matches. Germline values: CDR1 SGHTA, CDR2 FQGNSA. The CDR3 is made up of 16 amino acids. The CDR3 sequence: CASSPRAGQDYNEQFF. The DNA for the CDR3 is TGTGCCAGCAGCCCCCGTGCGGGACAGGACTACAATGAGCAGTTCTTC.

The chain links TRBV10-3 to TRBJ2-2; TRBD2 aligns across 10 bases. The CDR3 contains 16 residues. Germline V gene lookup returns CDR1 ENHRY and CDR2 SYGVKD. The V gene end was trimmed by 8 bases and the J gene end by 4 bases; junction bases not matched to a gene: 10. In DNA form, the CDR3 reads TGTGCCATCGGGACTAGCGTTAGAGGAGTCACCGGGGAGCTGTTTTTT. This sequence encodes CAIGTSVRGVTGELFF.